These 8 T cell receptor beta chains came from one sample sequenced in a study of blood T cell repertoires in COVID-19. The repertoire was sequenced with immunoSEQ multiplex PCR; TCRdb's copy has only in-frame clones and lacks some. The sample carries 200,000 to 300,000 clones, around 89% recorded once. The specimen was peripheral blood. The receptors stem from a woman aged 40 to 55 with acute or convalescent COVID-19.

This clone was counted a single time. The rearrangement joins TRBV18 to TRBJ2-7; D is unclear. The CDR3 spans 13 residues. V was clipped by 3 bases and J by 0 bases, with 6 bases between them. Germline CDR1 is KGHSH and CDR2 is LQKENI. The CDR3 DNA reads as TGTGCCAGCTCACCGAGGAGCTCCTACGAGCAGTACGTC. Translated: CASSPRSSYEQYV.

The genes are TRBV5-1 and TRBJ1-5; unclear D gene. This CDR3 comprises 15 residues. Germline CDR1 SGHRS, CDR2 YFSETQ. Trimming took 1 base from V and 7 from J, leaving 15 bases between them. CDR3 DNA sequence: TGCGCCAGCAGCTTGAGGTCCGGGAACGGGCAGCCCCAGCATTTT. Its translation: CASSLRSGNGQPQHF.

The chain uses TRBV7-8 and TRBJ1-5; a weak D match, TRBD1 (6 bases). This CDR3 has 15 amino acids. Germline V gene data show CDR1 as SGHVS and CDR2 as FQNEAQ. V was clipped by 4 bases and J by 6 bases, with 16 bases between them. Here the CDR3 reads CASSYGTSGGQPQHF. In DNA, the CDR3 is TGTGCCAGCAGCTACGGGACATCGGGGGGTCAGCCCCAGCATTTT.

The rearrangement links TRBV5-1 to TRBJ2-5; 9 bases are shared with TRBD1. Germline loops: CDR1 SGHRS, CDR2 YFSETQ. Trimming at V came to 3 bases and at J to 5 bases, leaving 11 bases not matched to a gene. The CDR3 is made up of 16 amino acids. In DNA, the CDR3 is TGCGCCAGCAGCTCTTTTCCGGGACAGGGTGGGGAGACCCAGTACTTC. It translates to CASSSFPGQGGETQYF.

The V and J genes are TRBV18 and TRBJ1-2; D gene ambiguous. V shed 1 base and J shed 5 bases, with 14 bases lying between them. The CDR3 covers 15 residues. CDR1 and CDR2 from the germline V gene are KGHSH and LQKENI. CDR3 residues: CASSPQDGAGYGYTF. In DNA, the CDR3 is TGTGCCAGCTCACCACAAGATGGAGCTGGGTATGGCTACACCTTC.

The V and J genes are TRBV25-1 and TRBJ2-3; 7 nucleotides line up with TRBD2. J lost 0 bases, V lost 3 bases, and 9 bases had no gene match. CDR1 and CDR2 (germline): MGHDK, SYGVNS. The length of the CDR3 is 17 residues. The CDR3 region is CASSDPLGGRSTDTQYF. CDR3 DNA: TGTGCCAGCAGTGATCCTTTGGGGGGGAGAAGCACAGATACGCAGTATTTT. The variable domain in full, completed from reference TRBV25-1 and TRBJ2-3, reads EADIYQTPRYLVIGTGKKITLECSQTMGHDKMYWYQQDPGMELHLIHYSYGVNSTEKGDLSSESTVSRIRTEHFPLTLESARPSHTSQYLCASSDPLGGRSTDTQYFGPGTRLTVL.

This chain joins TRBV27 and TRBJ1-2; a possible D gene is TRBD1 (6 bases). Trimming stripped 0 bases from V and 8 bases from J, with 16 bases between. CDR3 length: 15 residues. Germline V CDR1 and CDR2: MNHEY, SMNVEV (reference sequence). CDR3 amino acids: CASSLSGGGPAGYTF. In nucleotides, the CDR3 is TGTGCCAGCAGTTTATCTGGGGGCGGCCCGGCGGGCTACACCTTC.

The V gene is TRBV9, the J gene TRBJ1-3; D is uncertain. Germline V gene sequence: CDR1 SGDLS, CDR2 YYNGEE. Trimming stripped 0 bases from V and 0 bases from J, with 13 bases between. The CDR3 sequence is 17 residues long. CDR3 in DNA: TGTGCCAGCAGCGTAGTTAGCTTTCTGAGCTCTGGAAACACCATATATTTT. Translation: CASSVVSFLSSGNTIYF.